These 11 T cell receptor beta chains came from one sample sequenced in a study of T-cell reconstitution after alpha-beta-depleted transplantation in children. Construction of the TCRbeta library involved unique molecular identifiers. TCRdb called the PCR reads again in MiXCR, with one record for every CDR3 protein. The sample lists around 670,000 distinct CDR3 sequences, roughly 14% occurring once. This specimen was PBMCs, taken before TCRalphabeta/CD19-depleted stem cell transplant. These receptors came from a girl aged 2-10 years with congenital amegakaryocytic thrombocytopenia, due to receive a stem cell transplant.

This clonotype has a count of ten or more. The V gene is TRBV7-9, the J gene TRBJ2-3; D may be TRBD2 (5 bases). The CDR3 runs 14 residues. Germline lookup yields CDR1 SEHNR and CDR2 FQNEAQ (reference sequence). Trimming removed 5 bases at V and 7 bases at J, with 16 bases between. The CDR3 spells CASSPGLDVNTQYF. The CDR3 nucleotides read TGTGCCAGCAGCCCAGGACTGGACGTGAATACGCAGTATTTT.

In its sample, this clonotype was seen a few times. For the CDR3, the DNA is TGTGCCAGCAGCCCCGCGAGGGGGACTAGCGGATCGACTAACACAGATACGCAGTATTTT. Translation gives CASSPARGTSGSTNTDTQYF. The chain has TRBV11-2 and TRBJ2-3, with 11 bases lining up with TRBD2. CDR1 SGHAT and CDR2 FQNNGV come from the germline V gene. CDR3 size: 20 residues. V trimming: 5 bases; J trimming: 2 bases; junction bases outside the gene matches: 18.

This clonotype has a count of ten or more. The V and J genes are TRBV7-6 and TRBJ2-1; weak D call: TRBD2 (5 bases). V was shortened by 5 bases and J by 0 bases, with 14 bases between the two germline ends. Germline V gene data show CDR1 as SGHVS and CDR2 as FNYEAQ. The CDR3 sequence is 16 residues long. Here the CDR3 reads CASSTFTRSSYNEQFF. CDR3 sequence (DNA): TGTGCCAGCAGCACTTTTACTAGGAGCTCCTACAATGAGCAGTTCTTC.

This clonotype has just a few counts. The gene calls are TRBV29-1 and TRBJ1-6; 7 bases fit TRBD1. The CDR3 runs 12 residues. V gave up 5 bases and J gave up 14 bases; unmatched junction bases: 9. Germline V gene data show CDR1 as SQVTM and CDR2 as ANQGSEA. CDR3 sequence: CSVFGDSGSLHF. As DNA, the CDR3 is TGCAGCGTTTTTGGGGACAGCGGGTCCCTCCACTTT.

This rearrangement joins TRBV5-1 to TRBJ2-2; TRBD2 matches at 7 bases. Germline CDR1 reads SGHRS; CDR2 reads YFSETQ. CDR3 size: 16 residues. The V gene end was trimmed by 3 bases and the J gene end by 1 base; junction bases not matched to a gene: 6. The CDR3 reads CASSSGASGNTGELFF. The DNA for the CDR3 is TGCGCCAGCAGCTCCGGTGCTAGCGGGAACACCGGGGAGCTGTTTTTT.

V gene TRBV7-9 combines with J gene TRBJ2-1, with no clear D. Germline V CDR1 and CDR2: SEHNR, FQNEAQ (reference sequence). V shed 4 bases and J shed 12 bases, with 10 bases lying between them. The CDR3 contains 11 residues. The CDR3 region is CASSSLLGQFF. The DNA for the CDR3 is TGTGCCAGCAGCTCCCTTCTCGGGCAGTTCTTC. Supplemented by reference TRBV7-9 and TRBJ2-1, the full variable domain reads DTGVSQNPRHKITKRGQNVTFRCDPISEHNRLYWYRQTLGQGPEFLTYFQNEAQLEKSRLLSDRFSAERPKGSFSTLEIQRTEQGDSAMYLCASSSLLGQFFGPGTRLTVL.

This clonotype was seen a handful of times. The chain recombines TRBV5-1 with TRBJ2-1; 9 bases fit TRBD1. The CDR3 covers 15 residues. From germline, CDR1 is SGHRS and CDR2 YFSETQ. J lost 4 bases, V lost 5 bases, and 7 bases had no gene match. CDR3 coding DNA: TGCGCCAGCAGGGGGCCGGGACAGGGTTACAATGAGCAGTTCTTC. Translation gives CASRGPGQGYNEQFF.

This clonotype showed up many times. The CDR3 nucleotides are TGTGCCAGCAGCTTGGATTCGGGGCGACTAGCGCCCTACAATGAGCAGTTCTTC. As protein: CASSLDSGRLAPYNEQFF. The rearrangement uses TRBV5-6 and TRBJ2-1; 8 positions agree with TRBD2. The J segment lost 2 bases and the V segment lost 0 bases, leaving 10 bases of the junction unmatched. Germline V gene data show CDR1 as SGHDT and CDR2 as YYEEEE. This CDR3 comprises 18 residues.

This clonotype was observed many times. This rearrangement joins TRBV7-2 to TRBJ2-1; 8 nucleotides align to TRBD2. V was clipped by 5 bases and J by 5 bases; unmatched bases: 5. The CDR3 is made up of 14 amino acids. From germline, CDR1 is SGHTA and CDR2 FQGNSA. Here the CDR3 reads CASSHSGMNNEQFF. CDR3 DNA: TGTGCCAGCAGCCATAGCGGGATGAACAATGAGCAGTTCTTC.

In this sample, this clonotype turned up many times. The chain's CDR3 is CASRDPANYGYTF. The CDR3 DNA sequence: TGCGCCAGTCGGGACCCCGCTAACTATGGCTACACCTTC. The chain links TRBV5-1 to TRBJ1-2, with D possibly TRBD1 on 5 matching bases. This CDR3 has 13 residues. CDR1 and CDR2 (germline): SGHRS, YFSETQ. Trimming took off 8 bases at V and 0 bases at J, with 11 bases between the two ends.

The table lists this clonotype with a few counts. The rearrangement joins TRBV29-1 to TRBJ1-6; maybe TRBD1 (6 bases). Germline assignment: CDR1 SQVTM and CDR2 ANQGSEA. Between the trimmed V and J ends, which lost 4 bases and 10 bases, there was a span of 14 bases. The CDR3 has 13 amino acids. In DNA, the CDR3 is TGCAGCGTTGCAGGGGTGGGAGGCTCACCCCTCCACTTT. Amino acids: CSVAGVGGSPLHF.